Listed below are T cell receptor beta chains from one sample, sequenced in a study of spatial heterogeneity in lung cancer. TCRdb called the 5' RACE reads again in MiXCR, with one record for every CDR3 protein. The table records almost 75,000 distinct CDR3 sequences, 13% of them present only once. This material consisted of PBMCs, taken at surgery. These TCRs come from a male donor with early-stage non-small cell lung cancer. Both conserved end residues are part of each CDR3. Each record gives: clone size, V gene, J gene, D gene, CDR3 protein, CDR3 DNA. D genes are given only for firm matches. Size is omitted from some rows. Given values are once, few, many or a class for expanded clones.

few	TRBV18	TRBJ1-2	TRBD1	CASSPGTVSNTF	TGTGCCAGCTCACCCGGGACAGTATCAAACACCTTC
few	TRBV20-1	TRBJ2-7	NA	CSARVPRSDRLGQYF	TGCAGTGCTAGAGTCCCCCGGAGTGATAGGTTAGGGCAGTACTTC
few	TRBV30	TRBJ2-1	NA	CAWRDGLKQFF	TGTGCCTGGAGGGACGGGCTTAAGCAGTTCTTC
few	TRBV24-1	TRBJ1-1	NA	CATSDRSYQRVF	TGTGCCACCAGTGATCGAAGTTACCAGAGGGTCTTT
NA	TRBV5-1	TRBJ2-5	NA	CASSLSGQASGETQYF	TGCGCCAGCAGCTTGTCTGGACAGGCCAGCGGGGAGACCCAGTACTTC
many	TRBV7-8	TRBJ1-1	NA	CASSLNLGNTEAFF	TGTGCCAGCAGCTTAAATCTGGGGAACACTGAAGCTTTCTTT
few	TRBV18	TRBJ2-5	TRBD1	CASSPSRQGEETQYF	TGTGCCAGCTCACCCTCCCGACAGGGGGAAGAGACCCAGTACTTC
NA	TRBV7-8	TRBJ1-3	NA	CASQGGASGNTIYF	TGTGCCAGCCAGGGAGGGGCTTCTGGAAACACCATATATTTT
NA	TRBV3-1	TRBJ1-2	NA	CASSAGTPYGYTF	TGTGCCAGCAGCGCGGGGACTCCCTATGGCTACACCTTC
few	TRBV6-2/TRBV6-3	TRBJ2-2	TRBD2	CASSYGFSGSNTGELFF	TGTGCCAGCAGTTACGGGTTTAGCGGGAGTAACACCGGGGAGCTGTTTTTT
NA	TRBV5-1	TRBJ2-7	TRBD2	CASSPSGSAYEQYF	TGCGCCAGCAGCCCTAGCGGGAGTGCGTACGAGCAGTACTTC
NA	TRBV20-1	TRBJ2-2	NA	CSACQTQGTGELFF	TGCAGTGCTTGTCAAACCCAGGGAACCGGGGAGCTGTTTTTT
once	TRBV7-6	TRBJ2-3	NA	CASSQRGRAQDTQYF	TGTGCCAGCAGCCAAAGGGGGAGGGCCCAAGATACGCAGTATTTT
many	TRBV5-1	TRBJ2-7	NA	CASSWGQEQYF	TGCGCCAGCAGCTGGGGGCAAGAGCAGTACTTC
few	TRBV6-6	TRBJ2-3	TRBD1	CASSYFRSDRVADTQYF	TGTGCCAGCAGTTACTTTAGAAGCGACAGGGTTGCAGATACGCAGTATTTT
NA	TRBV7-9	TRBJ2-7	TRBD1	CASSDRDRVPYEQYF	TGTGCCAGCAGCGACCGGGACAGGGTCCCCTACGAGCAGTACTTC
NA	TRBV29-1	TRBJ1-1	NA	CSGTGMNTEAFF	TGCAGCGGGACGGGGATGAACACTGAAGCTTTCTTT
medium-sized	TRBV29-1	TRBJ2-7	TRBD1	CSVGTVSSYEQYF	TGCAGCGTAGGGACAGTTAGCTCCTACGAGCAGTACTTC
few	TRBV6-5	TRBJ2-1	NA	CASSYSAFYNEQFF	TGTGCCAGCAGTTACTCGGCCTTCTACAATGAGCAGTTCTTC
few	TRBV7-2	TRBJ2-3	NA	CASSLARVKDTQYF	TGTGCCAGCAGCTTAGCCAGGGTGAAAGATACGCAGTATTTT
NA	TRBV3-1	TRBJ1-3	NA	CASGANGNTIYF	TGTGCCAGCGGGGCAAATGGAAACACCATATATTTT
many	TRBV29-1	TRBJ1-1	TRBD1	CSVEEGATGVETFF	TGCAGCGTTGAAGAGGGGGCAACAGGGGTGGAAACTTTCTTT
NA	TRBV20-1	TRBJ2-3	NA	CSAEAPKGGDTQYF	TGCAGTGCCGAGGCCCCTAAGGGTGGAGATACGCAGTATTTT
few	TRBV12-3/TRBV12-4	TRBJ1-2	NA	CASSLGRLTSYTF	TGTGCCAGCAGTCTGGGACGACTGACCAGTTACACCTTC
few	TRBV20-1	TRBJ1-5	NA	CSASYSEGRVNQPQHF	TGCAGTGCTAGTTACAGCGAAGGGAGGGTCAATCAGCCCCAGCATTTT
NA	TRBV12-3/TRBV12-4	TRBJ1-1	NA	CASIPTVNTEAFF	TGTGCCAGCATCCCGACAGTGAACACTGAAGCTTTCTTT
NA	TRBV20-1	TRBJ2-1	NA	CSARTGSSYNEQFF	TGCAGTGCACGGACGGGAAGCTCCTACAATGAGCAGTTCTTC
NA	TRBV27	TRBJ1-1	NA	CASTAGTAEAFF	TGTGCCAGCACAGCGGGGACCGCTGAAGCTTTCTTT
many	TRBV15	TRBJ1-6	NA	CATSTGRYNSPLHF	TGTGCCACCAGCACTGGCAGATATAATTCACCCCTCCACTTT
NA	TRBV5-1	TRBJ1-1	TRBD1	CASSWGQGGTTEAFF	TGCGCCAGCAGCTGGGGACAGGGGGGGACCACTGAAGCTTTCTTT
NA	TRBV7-8	TRBJ1-4	NA	CASSFTETNEKLFF	TGTGCCAGCAGCTTCACCGAAACTAATGAAAAACTGTTTTTT
NA	TRBV6-2/TRBV6-3	TRBJ2-1	NA	CASRPFTPNNEQFF	TGTGCCAGCAGACCATTTACACCCAACAATGAGCAGTTCTTC
many	TRBV20-1	TRBJ2-5	NA	CSARGGSGFHF	TGCAGTGCTAGAGGAGGCTCAGGTTTCCACTTC
many	TRBV19	TRBJ1-6	NA	CASEGEQNNSPLHF	TGTGCCAGCGAGGGGGAACAGAATAATTCACCCCTCCACTTT
NA	TRBV12-5	TRBJ2-5	NA	CASAPTVQETQYF	TGTGCTAGTGCCCCGACAGTTCAAGAGACCCAGTACTTC
once	TRBV2	TRBJ1-1	TRBD1	CASTIGQGNTEAFF	TGTGCCAGCACTATTGGACAGGGGAACACTGAAGCTTTCTTT
few	TRBV24-1	TRBJ2-3	NA	CATSDRDTQYF	TGTGCCACCAGTGACAGAGATACGCAGTATTTT
few	TRBV24-1	TRBJ1-2	TRBD1	CATSDRGPYGYTF	TGTGCCACCAGTGATAGGGGGCCCTATGGCTACACCTTC
NA	TRBV27	TRBJ1-6	NA	CASSRGVGNSPLHF	TGTGCCAGCAGTCGTGGGGTTGGGAATTCACCCCTCCACTTT
few	TRBV10-3	TRBJ2-1	TRBD1	CAIRGQGAYNEQFF	TGTGCCATCAGAGGACAGGGGGCTTACAATGAGCAGTTCTTC
many	TRBV7-9	TRBJ1-5	NA	CASSLAGEIEPQHF	TGTGCCAGCAGCTTAGCAGGGGAAATCGAGCCCCAGCATTTT
NA	TRBV2	TRBJ1-5	TRBD1	CASTRDSGIYQPQHF	TGTGCCAGCACCAGGGACAGCGGCATTTATCAGCCCCAGCATTTT
few	TRBV5-1	TRBJ1-1	NA	CASSWRTEAEAFF	TGCGCCAGCAGCTGGAGGACAGAGGCTGAAGCTTTCTTT
few	TRBV20-1	TRBJ2-1	TRBD2	CSAEHVAGSSYNEQFF	TGCAGTGCTGAACATGTAGCGGGTAGCTCCTACAATGAGCAGTTCTTC